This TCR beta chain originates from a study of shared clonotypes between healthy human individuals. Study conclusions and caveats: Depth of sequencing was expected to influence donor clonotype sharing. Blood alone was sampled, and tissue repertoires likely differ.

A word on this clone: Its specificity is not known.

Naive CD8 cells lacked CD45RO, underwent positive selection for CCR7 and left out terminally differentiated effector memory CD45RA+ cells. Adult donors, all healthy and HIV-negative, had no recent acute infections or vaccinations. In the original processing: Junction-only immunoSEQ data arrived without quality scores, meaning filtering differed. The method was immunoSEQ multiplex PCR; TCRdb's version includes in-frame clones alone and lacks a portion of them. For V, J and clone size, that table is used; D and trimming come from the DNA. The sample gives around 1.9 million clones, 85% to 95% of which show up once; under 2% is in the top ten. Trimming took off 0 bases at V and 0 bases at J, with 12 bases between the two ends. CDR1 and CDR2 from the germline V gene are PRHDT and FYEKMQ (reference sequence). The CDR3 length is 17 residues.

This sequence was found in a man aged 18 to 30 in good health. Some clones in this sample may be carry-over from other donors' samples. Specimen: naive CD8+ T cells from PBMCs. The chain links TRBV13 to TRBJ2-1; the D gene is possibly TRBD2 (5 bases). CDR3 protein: CASSLGRAGSSYNEQFF. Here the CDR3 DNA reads TGTGCCAGCAGCTTAGGTAGGGCGGGTAGCTCCTACAATGAGCAGTTCTTC.